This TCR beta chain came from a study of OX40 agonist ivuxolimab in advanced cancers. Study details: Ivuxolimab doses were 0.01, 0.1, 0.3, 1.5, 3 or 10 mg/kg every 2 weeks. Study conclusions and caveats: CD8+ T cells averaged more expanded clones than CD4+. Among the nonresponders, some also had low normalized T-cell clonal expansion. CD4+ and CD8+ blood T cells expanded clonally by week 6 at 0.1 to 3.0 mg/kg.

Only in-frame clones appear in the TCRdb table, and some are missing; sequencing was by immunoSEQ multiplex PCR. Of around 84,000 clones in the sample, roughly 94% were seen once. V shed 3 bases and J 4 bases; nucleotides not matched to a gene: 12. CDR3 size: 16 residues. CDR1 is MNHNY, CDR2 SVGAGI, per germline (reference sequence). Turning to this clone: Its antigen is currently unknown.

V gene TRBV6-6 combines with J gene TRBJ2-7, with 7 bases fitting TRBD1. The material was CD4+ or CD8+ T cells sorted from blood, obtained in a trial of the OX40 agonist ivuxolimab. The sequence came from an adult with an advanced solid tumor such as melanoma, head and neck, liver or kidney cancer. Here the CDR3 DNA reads TGTGCCAGCAGTTATGGCTATGAGACAGGGTTTTACGAGCAGTACTTC. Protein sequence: CASSYGYETGFYEQYF.